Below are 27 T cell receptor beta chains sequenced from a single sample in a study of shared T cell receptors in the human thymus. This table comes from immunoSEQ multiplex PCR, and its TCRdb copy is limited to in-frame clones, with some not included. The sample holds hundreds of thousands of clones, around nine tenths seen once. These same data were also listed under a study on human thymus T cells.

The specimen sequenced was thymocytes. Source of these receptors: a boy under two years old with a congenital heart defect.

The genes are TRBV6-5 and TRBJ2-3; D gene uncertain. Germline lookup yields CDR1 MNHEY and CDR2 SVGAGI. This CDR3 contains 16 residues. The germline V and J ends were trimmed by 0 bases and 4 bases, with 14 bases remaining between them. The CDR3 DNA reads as TGTGCCAGCAGTTACTCGGGCACGGTTAAATCAGATACGCAGTATTTT. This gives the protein CASSYSGTVKSDTQYF.

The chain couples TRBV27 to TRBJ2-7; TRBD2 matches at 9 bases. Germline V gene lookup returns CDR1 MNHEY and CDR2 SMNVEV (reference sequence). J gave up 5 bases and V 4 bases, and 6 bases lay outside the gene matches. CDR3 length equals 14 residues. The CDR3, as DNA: TGTGCCAGCAGTTGGTGGCGGGAGGGCCACGAGCAGTACTTC. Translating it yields CASSWWREGHEQYF.

The CDR3 reads CASSPRGGNEQFF. The DNA of the CDR3 is TGTGCCAGCAGCCCACGGGGAGGCAATGAGCAGTTCTTC. This chain joins TRBV7-2 and TRBJ2-1, with TRBD2 as a possible D gene (6 bases). CDR3 size: 13 residues. V lost 5 bases and J lost 6, with 11 bases in between. CDR1 and CDR2 from the germline V gene are SGHTA and FQGNSA.

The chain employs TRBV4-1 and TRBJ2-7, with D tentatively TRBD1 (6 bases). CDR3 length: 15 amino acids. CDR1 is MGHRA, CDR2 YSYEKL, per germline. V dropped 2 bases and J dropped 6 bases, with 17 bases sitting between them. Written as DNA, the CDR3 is TGCGCCAGCAGCCAACGGACAGTGCCTTCGGGCGAGCAGTACTTC. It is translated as CASSQRTVPSGEQYF.

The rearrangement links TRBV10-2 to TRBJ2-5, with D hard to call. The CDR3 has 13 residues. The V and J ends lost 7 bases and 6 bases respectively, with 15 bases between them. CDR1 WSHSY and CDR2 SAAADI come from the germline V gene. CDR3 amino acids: CASTEFIYQTQYF. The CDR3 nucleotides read TGCGCCAGCACCGAGTTCATATATCAGACCCAGTACTTC.

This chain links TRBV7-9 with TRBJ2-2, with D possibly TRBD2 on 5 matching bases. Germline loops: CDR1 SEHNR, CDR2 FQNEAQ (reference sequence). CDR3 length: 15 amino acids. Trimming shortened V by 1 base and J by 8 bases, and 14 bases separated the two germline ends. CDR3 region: CASSLESRDTGELFF. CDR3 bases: TGTGCCAGCAGCTTAGAAAGCCGGGATACAGGGGAGCTGTTTTTT.

The CDR3 protein is CASSPYGQEYGYTF. The CDR3 DNA reads as TGTGCCAGCAGTCCCTACGGACAGGAGTATGGCTACACCTTC. The chain recombines TRBV27 with TRBJ1-2; 7 positions agree with TRBD1. CDR1 is MNHEY and CDR2 is SMNVEV in the germline V gene (reference sequence). V shed 5 bases and J 5 bases; nucleotides not matched to a gene: 8. The CDR3 extends over 14 amino acids.

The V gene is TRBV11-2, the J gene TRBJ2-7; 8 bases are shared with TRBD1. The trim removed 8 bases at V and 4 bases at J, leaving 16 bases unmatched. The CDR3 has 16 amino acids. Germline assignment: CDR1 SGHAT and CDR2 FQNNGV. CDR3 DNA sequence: TGTGCCAGCTTCCCACCGACAGGGGTTTTTCCATACGAGCAGTACTTC. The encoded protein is CASFPPTGVFPYEQYF. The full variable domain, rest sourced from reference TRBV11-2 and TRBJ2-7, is EAGVAQSPRYKIIEKRQSVAFWCNPISGHATLYWYQQILGQGPKLLIQFQNNGVVDDSQLPKDRFSAERLKGVDSTLKIQPAKLEDSAVYLCASFPPTGVFPYEQYFGPGTRLTVT.

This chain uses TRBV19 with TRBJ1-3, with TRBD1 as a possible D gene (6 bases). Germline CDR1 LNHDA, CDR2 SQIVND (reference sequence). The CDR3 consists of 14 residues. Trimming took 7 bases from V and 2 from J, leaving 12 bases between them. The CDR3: CASNLDRTGNTIYF. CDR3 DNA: TGTGCCAGTAATCTGGACAGAACTGGAAACACCATATATTTT.

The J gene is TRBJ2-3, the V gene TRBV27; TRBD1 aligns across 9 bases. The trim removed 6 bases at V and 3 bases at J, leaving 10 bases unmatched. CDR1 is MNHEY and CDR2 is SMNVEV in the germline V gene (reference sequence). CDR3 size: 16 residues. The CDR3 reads CASSPSTGGGTDTQYF. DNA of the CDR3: TGTGCCAGCAGCCCTTCGACAGGGGGAGGGACAGATACGCAGTATTTT.

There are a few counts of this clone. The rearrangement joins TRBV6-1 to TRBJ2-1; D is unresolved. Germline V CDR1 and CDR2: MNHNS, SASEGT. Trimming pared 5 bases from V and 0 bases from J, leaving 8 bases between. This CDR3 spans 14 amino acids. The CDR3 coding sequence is TGTGCCAGCAGTCGAAAGAGCTCCTACAATGAGCAGTTCTTC. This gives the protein CASSRKSSYNEQFF.

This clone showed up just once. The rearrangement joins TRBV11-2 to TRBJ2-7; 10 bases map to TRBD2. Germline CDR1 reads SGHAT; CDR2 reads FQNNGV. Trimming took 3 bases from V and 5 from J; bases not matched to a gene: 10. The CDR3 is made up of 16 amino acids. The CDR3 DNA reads TGTGCCAGCAGCTTCACCCATTCTAGCGGGAGCCACGAGCAGTACTTC. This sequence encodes CASSFTHSSGSHEQYF.

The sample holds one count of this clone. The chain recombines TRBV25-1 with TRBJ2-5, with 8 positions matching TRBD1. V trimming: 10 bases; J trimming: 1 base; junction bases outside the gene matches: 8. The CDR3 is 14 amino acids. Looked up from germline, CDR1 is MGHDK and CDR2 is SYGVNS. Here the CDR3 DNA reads TGTGCCACCGGAAGGACAGGGATCCAAGAGACCCAGTACTTC. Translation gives CATGRTGIQETQYF. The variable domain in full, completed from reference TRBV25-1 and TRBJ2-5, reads EADIYQTPRYLVIGTGKKITLECSQTMGHDKMYWYQQDPGMELHLIHYSYGVNSTEKGDLSSESTVSRIRTEHFPLTLESARPSHTSQYLCATGRTGIQETQYFGPGTRLLVL.

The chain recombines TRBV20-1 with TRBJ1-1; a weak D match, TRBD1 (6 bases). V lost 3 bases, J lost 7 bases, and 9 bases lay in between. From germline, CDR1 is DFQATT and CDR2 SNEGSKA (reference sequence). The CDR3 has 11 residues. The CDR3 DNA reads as TGCAGTGCTAGCGGGGGGCGTGAAGCTTTCTTT. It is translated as CSASGGREAFF.

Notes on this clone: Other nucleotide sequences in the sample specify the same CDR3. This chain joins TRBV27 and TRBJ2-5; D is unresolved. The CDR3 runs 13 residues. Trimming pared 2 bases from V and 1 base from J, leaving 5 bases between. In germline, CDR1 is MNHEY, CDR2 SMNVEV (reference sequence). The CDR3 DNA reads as TGTGCCAGCAGTTTAGGCTCCCAAGAGACCCAGTACTTC. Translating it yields CASSLGSQETQYF.

The chain's CDR3 is CSVGVGASYEQYF. In DNA form, the CDR3 reads TGCAGCGTTGGTGTGGGGGCTTCCTACGAGCAGTACTTC. The chain has TRBV29-1 and TRBJ2-7; a weak D match, TRBD1 (6 bases). The CDR3 runs 13 residues. Per the germline V gene, CDR1 is SQVTM and CDR2 is ANQGSEA. V lost 4 bases and J lost 1, with 11 bases in between.

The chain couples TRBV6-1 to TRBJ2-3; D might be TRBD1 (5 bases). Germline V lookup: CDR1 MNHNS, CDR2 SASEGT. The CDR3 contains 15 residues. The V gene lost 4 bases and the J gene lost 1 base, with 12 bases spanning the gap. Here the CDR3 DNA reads TGTGCCAGCAGTGGGGGCGCGAGCTGCACAGATACGCAGTATTTT. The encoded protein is CASSGGASCTDTQYF.

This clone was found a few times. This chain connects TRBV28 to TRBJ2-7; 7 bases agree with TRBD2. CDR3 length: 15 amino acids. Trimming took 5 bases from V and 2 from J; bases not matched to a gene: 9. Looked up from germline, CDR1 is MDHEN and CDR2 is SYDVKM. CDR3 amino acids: CASSVVWGGTYEQYF. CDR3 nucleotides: TGTGCCAGCAGTGTGGTATGGGGGGGGACCTACGAGCAGTACTTC.

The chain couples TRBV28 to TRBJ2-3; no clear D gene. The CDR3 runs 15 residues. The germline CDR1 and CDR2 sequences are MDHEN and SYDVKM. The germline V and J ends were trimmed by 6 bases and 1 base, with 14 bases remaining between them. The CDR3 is CASSLPKRGTDTQYF. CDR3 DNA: TGTGCCAGCAGCTTACCAAAGCGAGGCACAGATACGCAGTATTTT.

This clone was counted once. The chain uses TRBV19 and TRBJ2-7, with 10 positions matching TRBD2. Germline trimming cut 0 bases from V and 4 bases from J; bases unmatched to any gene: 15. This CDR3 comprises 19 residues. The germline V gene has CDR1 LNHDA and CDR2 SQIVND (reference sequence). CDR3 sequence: CASSIDHKGPSGRLYEQYF. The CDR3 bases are TGTGCCAGTAGTATAGATCATAAAGGGCCTAGCGGGAGACTATACGAGCAGTACTTC.

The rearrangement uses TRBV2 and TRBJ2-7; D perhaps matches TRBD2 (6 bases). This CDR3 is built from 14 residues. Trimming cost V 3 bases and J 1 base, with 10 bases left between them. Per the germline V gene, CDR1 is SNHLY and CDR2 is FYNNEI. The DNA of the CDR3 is TGTGCCAGCAGTGAGTTGGCGGGGTCCTACGAGCAGTACTTC. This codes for CASSELAGSYEQYF.

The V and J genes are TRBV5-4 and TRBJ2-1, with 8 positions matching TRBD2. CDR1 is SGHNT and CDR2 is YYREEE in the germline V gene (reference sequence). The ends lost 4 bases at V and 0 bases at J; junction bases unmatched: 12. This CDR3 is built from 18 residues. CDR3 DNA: TGTGCCAGCAGCCGAGGGACTAGAGAAGTCGCCTCCTACAATGAGCAGTTCTTC. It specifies CASSRGTREVASYNEQFF.

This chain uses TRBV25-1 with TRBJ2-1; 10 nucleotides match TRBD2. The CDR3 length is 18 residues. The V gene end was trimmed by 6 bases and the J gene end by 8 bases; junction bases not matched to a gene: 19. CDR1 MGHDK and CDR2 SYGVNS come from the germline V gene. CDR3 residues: CASRRWRTSGGGDYEQFF. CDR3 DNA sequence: TGTGCCAGCAGACGATGGAGGACTAGCGGAGGAGGGGACTATGAGCAGTTCTTC.

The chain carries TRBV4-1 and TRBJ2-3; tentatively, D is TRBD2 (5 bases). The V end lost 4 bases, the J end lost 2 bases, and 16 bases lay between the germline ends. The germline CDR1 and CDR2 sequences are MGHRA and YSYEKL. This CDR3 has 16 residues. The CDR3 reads CASSPKVAEATDTQYF. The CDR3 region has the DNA TGCGCCAGCAGCCCGAAGGTCGCGGAGGCCACAGATACGCAGTATTTT.

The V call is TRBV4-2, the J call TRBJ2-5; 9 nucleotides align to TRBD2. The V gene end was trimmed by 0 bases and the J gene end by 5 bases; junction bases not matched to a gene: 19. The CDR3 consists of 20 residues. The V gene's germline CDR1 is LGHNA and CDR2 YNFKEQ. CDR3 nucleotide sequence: TGTGCCAGCAGCCAAGAAGGGTGGAGGGCGGGAGGGCCTATTCACGAGACCCAGTACTTC. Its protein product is CASSQEGWRAGGPIHETQYF.

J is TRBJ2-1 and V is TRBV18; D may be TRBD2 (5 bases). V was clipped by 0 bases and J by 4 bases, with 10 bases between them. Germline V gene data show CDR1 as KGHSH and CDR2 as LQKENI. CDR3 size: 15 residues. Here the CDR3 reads CASSPPGVLYNEQFF. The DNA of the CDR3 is TGTGCCAGCTCACCACCGGGAGTGCTATACAATGAGCAGTTCTTC. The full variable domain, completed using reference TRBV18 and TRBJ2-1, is NAGVMQNPRHLVRRRGQEARLRCSPMKGHSHVYWYRQLPEEGLKFMVYLQKENIIDESGMPKERFSAEFPKEGPSILRIQQVVRGDSAAYFCASSPPGVLYNEQFFGPGTRLTVL.

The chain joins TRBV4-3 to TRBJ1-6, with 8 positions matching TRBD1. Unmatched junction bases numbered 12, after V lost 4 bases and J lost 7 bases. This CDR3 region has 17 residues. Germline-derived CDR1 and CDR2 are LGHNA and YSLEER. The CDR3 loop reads CASSPRPYRTGNSPLHF. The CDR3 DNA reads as TGCGCCAGCAGCCCAAGACCGTATAGGACAGGGAATTCACCCCTCCACTTT.